This T cell receptor (beta chain) was found in a study of shared clonotypes between healthy human individuals. About the research overall: Donors, aged 18 to 49, were a couple of women and a few men. Regarding the study as a whole: An anticipated effect of sequencing depth on clonotype sharing among donors was recognized.

CDR3 length: 14 residues. The V and J ends lost 7 bases and 5 bases respectively, with 15 bases between them. Per germline, CDR1 MDHEN and CDR2 SYDVKM. Profiling relied on immunoSEQ multiplex PCR, and the TCRdb table lists in-frame clones only, not all of them. The profile shows fewer than 600,000 clones, approximately 85% of them singletons. This clone has more than one count but fewer than ten. Its antigen is still unknown. Extraction of genomic DNA in unsorted samples used roughly 100 million PBMCs. This receptor was taken from a woman aged 40 to 55 in good health. Some clones in this sample may be carry-over from other donors' samples. The V and J genes are TRBV28 and TRBJ1-5; D unresolved. The specimen sequenced was PBMCs. DNA of the CDR3: TGTGCCAGCACTCCCACCAGCGGGCATCAGCCCCAGCATTTT. Protein product: CASTPTSGHQPQHF.